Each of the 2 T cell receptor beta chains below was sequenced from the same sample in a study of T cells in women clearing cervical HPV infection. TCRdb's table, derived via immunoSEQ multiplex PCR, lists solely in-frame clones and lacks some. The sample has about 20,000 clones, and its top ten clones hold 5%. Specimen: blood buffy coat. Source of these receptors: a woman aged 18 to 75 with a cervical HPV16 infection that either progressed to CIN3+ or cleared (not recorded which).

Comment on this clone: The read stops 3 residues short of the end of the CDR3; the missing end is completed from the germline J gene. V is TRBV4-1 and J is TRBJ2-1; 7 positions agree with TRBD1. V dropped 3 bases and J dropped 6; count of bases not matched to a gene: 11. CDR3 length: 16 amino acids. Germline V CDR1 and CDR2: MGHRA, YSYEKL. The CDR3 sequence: CASSHLFGQVVNEQFF. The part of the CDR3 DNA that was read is TGCGCCAGCAGCCACCTCTTCGGACAGGTAGTCAATGAG.

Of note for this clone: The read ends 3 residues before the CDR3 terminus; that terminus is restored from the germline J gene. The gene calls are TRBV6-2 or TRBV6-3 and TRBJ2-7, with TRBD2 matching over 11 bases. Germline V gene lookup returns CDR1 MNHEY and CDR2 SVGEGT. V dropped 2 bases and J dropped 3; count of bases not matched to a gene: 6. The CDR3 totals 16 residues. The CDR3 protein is CASSYTRLAGNYEQYF. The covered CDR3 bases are TGTGCCAGCAGTTACACCAGACTAGCGGGGAACTACGAG.